The next 31 T cell receptor beta chains were all read from a single sample in a study of T cell changes during pregnancy in multiple sclerosis. Profiled with immunoSEQ multiplex PCR; TCRdb holds only in-frame clones, not every one. Here the sample spans about 100,000 clones, more than 90% being singletons. This material consisted of peripheral blood, taken in the second trimester of pregnancy. These receptors were collected from a female donor with multiple sclerosis, enrolled in a pregnancy study.

The chain links TRBV7-9 to TRBJ1-2; TRBD1 might be the D (5 bases). Trimming took 0 bases from V and 7 from J, leaving 12 bases between them. CDR1 is SEHNR, CDR2 FQNEAQ, per germline (reference sequence). There are 14 residues in the CDR3. The CDR3 here is CASSLAAGFFGYTF. Written as DNA, the CDR3 is TGTGCCAGCAGCTTAGCGGCAGGGTTTTTTGGCTACACCTTC. Complete variable domain (other parts from reference TRBV7-9 and TRBJ1-2): DTGVSQNPRHKITKRGQNVTFRCDPISEHNRLYWYRQTLGQGPEFLTYFQNEAQLEKSRLLSDRFSAERPKGSFSTLEIQRTEQGDSAMYLCASSLAAGFFGYTFGSGTRLTVV.

The chain joins TRBV2 to TRBJ2-7; 7 positions match TRBD1. Trimming cost V 4 bases and J 4 bases; bases outside gene matches: 7. The CDR3 consists of 14 residues. Germline V gives CDR1 SNHLY, CDR2 FYNNEI. The CDR3 region has the DNA TGTGCCAGCAGTGCGACAGGGTTTGATTACGAGCAGTACTTC. This encodes CASSATGFDYEQYF.

This clone appeared a few times. The CDR3 is CASGLVHGTAMNTEAFF. The CDR3 DNA reads as TGTGCTAGTGGTTTGGTACATGGGACAGCCATGAACACTGAAGCTTTCTTT. The chain carries TRBV12-5 and TRBJ1-1; 7 bases map to TRBD1. This CDR3 comprises 17 residues. Germline loops: CDR1 LGHNT, CDR2 FRNRAP. Unmatched junction bases numbered 7, after V lost 0 bases and J lost 0 bases.

The chain uses TRBV10-3 and TRBJ2-7; D might be TRBD1 (5 bases). Germline assignment: CDR1 ENHRY and CDR2 SYGVKD. This CDR3 is 12 amino acids long. V was trimmed by 8 bases and J by 2 bases, leaving 10 bases between them. The CDR3 region has the DNA TGTGCCATCGCCCCAGGGCCCTACGAGCAGTACTTC. Its protein is CAIAPGPYEQYF.

The chain carries TRBV18 and TRBJ1-5; no clear D. Trimming took 3 bases from V and 0 from J, leaving 9 bases between them. This CDR3 contains 15 residues. Germline-derived CDR1 and CDR2 are KGHSH and LQKENI. This CDR3 reads CASSPGADSNQPQHF. The DNA for the CDR3 is TGTGCCAGCTCACCCGGAGCAGATAGCAATCAGCCCCAGCATTTT.

This clone showed up just once. The chain couples TRBV7-2 to TRBJ2-2; weak D call: TRBD1 (6 bases). Germline CDR1 is SGHTA and CDR2 is FQGNSA. This CDR3 spans 14 amino acids. Between the trimmed V and J ends, which lost 5 bases and 6 bases, there was a span of 13 bases. CDR3 nucleotide sequence: TGTGCCAGCAGCCCAGGGCAGGGGCCCGGGGAGCTGTTTTTT. Its translation: CASSPGQGPGELFF.

This chain joins TRBV9 and TRBJ2-3, with TRBD2 identical over 8 bases. The germline CDR1 and CDR2 sequences are SGDLS and YYNGEE. This CDR3 is 15 amino acids long. V lost 1 base to trimming and J lost 2 bases; unmatched junction nucleotides: 3. CDR3 protein: CASSVLAGNTDTQYF. The CDR3 coding sequence is TGTGCCAGCAGCGTATTAGCGGGGAACACAGATACGCAGTATTTT.

V gene TRBV5-1 combines with J gene TRBJ2-1, with D possibly matching TRBD2 (5 bases). This CDR3 region has 16 residues. In germline, CDR1 is SGHRS, CDR2 YFSETQ. V lost 3 bases, J lost 7 bases, and 20 bases lay in between. The CDR3 is CASSSSPGSLANEQFF. In DNA, the CDR3 is TGCGCCAGCAGCTCATCCCCGGGGAGCCTGGCGAATGAGCAGTTCTTC. The complete variable domain, with remaining parts taken from reference TRBV5-1 and TRBJ2-1, reads KAGVTQTPRYLIKTRGQQVTLSCSPISGHRSVSWYQQTPGQGLQFLFEYFSETQRNKGNFPGRFSGRQFSNSRSEMNVSTLELGDSALYLCASSSSPGSLANEQFFGPGTRLTVL.

This clone was seen a few times. The chain has TRBV9 and TRBJ2-1; the D gene is possibly TRBD2 (6 bases). The germline gives CDR1 SGDLS, CDR2 YYNGEE. V lost 0 bases to trimming and J lost 3 bases, with 13 bases between them. The CDR3 contains 16 residues. CDR3 nucleotide sequence: TGTGCCAGCAGCGTAGGGCGGGAAGGCGTCTACAATGAGCAGTTCTTC. Protein product: CASSVGREGVYNEQFF. Looking up the rest from reference TRBV9 and TRBJ2-1 gives the full variable domain: DSGVTQTPKHLITATGQRVTLRCSPRSGDLSVYWYQQSLDQGLQFLIQYYNGEERAKGNILERFSAQQFPDLHSELNLSSLELGDSALYFCASSVGREGVYNEQFFGPGTRLTVL.

The DNA of the CDR3 is TGTGCCAGTAGAACCCTCCGGGTGGCAGGGCAGGTTCGTAATGAAGCTTTCTTT. It yields the protein CASRTLRVAGQVRNEAFF. The chain has TRBV19 and TRBJ1-1, with a weak D call TRBD1 (5 bases). The CDR3 has 18 amino acids. From germline, CDR1 is LNHDA and CDR2 SQIVND (reference sequence). The V gene lost 6 bases and the J gene lost 7 bases, with 30 bases spanning the gap.

To note about this clone: A read error may account for a junction end that differs from germline. The rearrangement uses TRBV18 and TRBJ1-3; no firm D call. Germline V gene data show CDR1 as KGHSH and CDR2 as LQKENI. The length of the CDR3 is 14 residues. The CDR3 loop is CASSPQRRGNTIYF. Written as DNA, the CDR3 is TGTGCCAGCTCGCCACAGCGTCGGGGAAACACCATATATTTT.

This chain connects TRBV9 to TRBJ2-5, with TRBD2 identical over 10 bases. The trim removed 0 bases at V and 3 bases at J, leaving 5 bases unmatched. This CDR3 comprises 16 residues. Germline loops: CDR1 SGDLS, CDR2 YYNGEE. CDR3 residues: CASSVELAGPKETQYF. Here the CDR3 DNA reads TGTGCCAGCAGCGTAGAACTAGCGGGACCAAAAGAGACCCAGTACTTC.

Worth noting for this clone: One end of the junction is discordant with germline, which a read error may explain. The CDR3 DNA follows: TGCAGCGTTGAAGATCGGAGGTCACAGTTTATCTTC. Translated: CSVEDRRSQFIF. This rearrangement joins TRBV29-1 to TRBJ2-1; D may be TRBD2 (5 bases). From germline, CDR1 is SQVTM and CDR2 ANQGSEA. The CDR3 consists of 12 residues.

The V and J genes are TRBV19 and TRBJ2-2, with 7 bases aligning to TRBD1. The J segment lost 0 bases and the V segment lost 7 bases, leaving 5 bases of the junction unmatched. Germline V CDR1 and CDR2: LNHDA, SQIVND (reference sequence). The CDR3 runs 15 residues. The CDR3: CASKQGTTNTGELFF. CDR3 DNA sequence: TGTGCCAGTAAACAGGGGACGACGAACACCGGGGAGCTGTTTTTT.

The chain recombines TRBV28 with TRBJ2-1, with 8 bases aligning to TRBD2. Germline values: CDR1 MDHEN, CDR2 SYDVKM. This CDR3 is built from 17 residues. With 4 bases clipped from V and 5 bases from J, the junction kept 13 bases outside the gene matches. The CDR3 region has the DNA TGTGCCAGCAGTTCACCCTCCTTAGCGGGATACCACAATGAGCAGTTCTTC. Translated: CASSSPSLAGYHNEQFF.

The chain links TRBV5-1 to TRBJ2-5, with TRBD2 identical over 12 bases. This CDR3 has 16 residues. Per the germline V gene, CDR1 is SGHRS and CDR2 is YFSETQ. Trimming removed 4 bases from V and 4 bases from J; junction bases left unmatched: 8. As DNA, the CDR3 is TGCGCCAGCAGCCCCGGAGTGACTAGCGGGAGAGAGACCCAGTACTTC. Its protein product is CASSPGVTSGRETQYF.

V and J are TRBV6-6 and TRBJ1-5; weak D call: TRBD1 (6 bases). This CDR3 comprises 15 residues. Trimming took off 3 bases at V and 5 bases at J, with 14 bases between the two ends. Germline V gene sequence: CDR1 MNHNY, CDR2 SVGAGI (reference sequence). CDR3 sequence (DNA): TGTGCCAGCAGTTATTACCAGGGGTTGGATCAGCCCCAGCATTTT. Translated, it gives CASSYYQGLDQPQHF.

The rearrangement joins TRBV28 to TRBJ1-1; tentative D call: TRBD1 (5 bases). V lost 6 bases to trimming and J lost 2 bases, with 16 bases between them. Germline assignment: CDR1 MDHEN and CDR2 SYDVKM. The CDR3 sequence is 15 residues long. CDR3 loop: CASREAGRVNTEAFF. DNA for the CDR3: TGTGCCAGCAGGGAGGCGGGACGGGTAAACACTGAAGCTTTCTTT.

The chain combines TRBV5-5 with TRBJ2-2, with 7 positions matching TRBD1. Germline V CDR1 and CDR2: SGHKS, YYEKEE (reference sequence). CDR3 length: 15 residues. Trimming took 4 bases from V and 2 from J; bases not matched to a gene: 5. The CDR3 region has the DNA TGTGCCAGCAGCACGGGACAGATTAACACCGGGGAGCTGTTTTTT. Protein sequence: CASSTGQINTGELFF. The full variable domain, in which reference TRBV5-5 and TRBJ2-2 provide the parts outside the CDR3, is DAGVTQSPTHLIKTRGQQVTLRCSPISGHKSVSWYQQVLGQGPQFIFQYYEKEERGRGNFPDRFSARQFPNYSSELNVNALLLGDSALYLCASSTGQINTGELFFGEGSRLTVL.

The chain joins TRBV27 to TRBJ2-2, with D unclear. Germline V gene data show CDR1 as MNHEY and CDR2 as SMNVEV (reference sequence). Trimming left V 2 bases short and J 1 base short, with 29 bases between. There are 22 residues in the CDR3. The CDR3 region is CASSLSHMIGGNSDMNTGELFF. The DNA for the CDR3 is TGTGCCAGCAGTTTAAGCCACATGATTGGCGGAAATTCCGATATGAACACCGGGGAGCTGTTTTTT.

The V gene is TRBV7-9, the J gene TRBJ1-6, with TRBD1 identical over 7 bases. CDR1 is SEHNR, CDR2 FQNEAQ, per germline (reference sequence). The CDR3 contains 15 residues. Losses at the gene ends were 7 bases for V and 5 bases for J; bases not matched to a gene: 8. The CDR3 is CASTTRGQNNSPLHF. As DNA, the CDR3 is TGTGCCAGCACCACACGGGGACAGAATAATTCACCCCTCCACTTT. Using reference TRBV7-9 and TRBJ1-6 for the parts outside the CDR3, the full variable domain is DTGVSQNPRHKITKRGQNVTFRCDPISEHNRLYWYRQTLGQGPEFLTYFQNEAQLEKSRLLSDRFSAERPKGSFSTLEIQRTEQGDSAMYLCASTTRGQNNSPLHFGNGTRLTVT.

The chain carries TRBV6-1 and TRBJ2-3; 8 bases line up with TRBD1. J gave up 0 bases and V 10 bases, and 6 bases lay outside the gene matches. Germline CDR1 and CDR2: MNHNS and SASEGT. CDR3 length: 14 residues. Here the CDR3 reads CATPDRGSTDTQYF. DNA of the CDR3: TGTGCCACTCCCGACAGGGGTAGCACAGATACGCAGTATTTT.

The gene calls are TRBV28 and TRBJ1-2; tentative D call: TRBD1 (6 bases). Germline lookup yields CDR1 MDHEN and CDR2 SYDVKM. This CDR3 has 13 residues. The V gene lost 3 bases and the J gene lost 14 bases, with 19 bases spanning the gap. The CDR3 protein is CASSFGTNQRRTF. The CDR3, as DNA: TGTGCCAGCAGTTTTGGGACAAACCAACGACGAACCTTC.

The chain recombines TRBV29-1 with TRBJ2-1, with D hard to call. The CDR3 runs to 17 residues. CDR1 is SQVTM and CDR2 is ANQGSEA in the germline V gene. V lost 5 bases to trimming and J lost 0 bases, with 20 bases between them. CDR3 residues: CSVPPPAIKSSYNEQFF. CDR3 bases: TGCAGCGTTCCCCCTCCCGCCATAAAGAGCTCCTACAATGAGCAGTTCTTC.

This chain links TRBV5-1 with TRBJ1-1; 7 bases match TRBD1. Trimming removed 7 bases from V and 5 bases from J; junction bases left unmatched: 11. From germline, CDR1 is SGHRS and CDR2 YFSETQ. The CDR3 consists of 14 residues. The CDR3 nucleotides are TGCGCCAGCGGACCAGAGACAGGGCCAACTGAAGCTTTCTTT. As protein: CASGPETGPTEAFF.

The chain has TRBV27 and TRBJ2-3; no clear D. CDR3 size: 14 residues. V lost 6 bases and J 5 bases, leaving 15 bases between the germline ends. In germline, CDR1 is MNHEY, CDR2 SMNVEV (reference sequence). The CDR3 loop is CASSLTVLRDTQYF. CDR3 nucleotides: TGTGCCAGCAGCCTAACCGTGCTGAGAGATACGCAGTATTTT.

The chain has TRBV5-1 and TRBJ2-1; TRBD1 matches 10 bases. The CDR3 is made up of 15 amino acids. The trim removed 2 bases at V and 8 bases at J, leaving 7 bases unmatched. CDR1 is SGHRS, CDR2 YFSETQ, per germline. The CDR3 is CASSFPTGGADEQFF. As DNA, the CDR3 is TGCGCCAGCAGCTTCCCGACAGGGGGCGCGGATGAGCAGTTCTTC.

This chain links TRBV7-8 with TRBJ2-7, with TRBD1 identical over 7 bases. Germline V gene sequence: CDR1 SGHVS, CDR2 FQNEAQ. Germline trimming cut 8 bases from V and 6 bases from J; bases unmatched to any gene: 13. The CDR3 covers 14 residues. CDR3 sequence reads: CASQTTGSPLEQYF. The CDR3 region has the DNA TGTGCCAGCCAGACGACAGGGTCCCCTCTCGAGCAGTACTTC. The whole variable domain, filled in from reference TRBV7-8 and TRBJ2-7, reads GAGVSQSPRYKVAKRGQDVALRCDPISGHVSLFWYQQALGQGPEFLTYFQNEAQLDKSGLPSDRFFAERPEGSVSTLKIQRTQQEDSAVYLCASQTTGSPLEQYFGPGTRLTVT.

The V and J genes are TRBV7-9 and TRBJ2-7, with 7 bases lining up with TRBD2. Germline V gene sequence: CDR1 SEHNR, CDR2 FQNEAQ (reference sequence). J gave up 7 bases and V 8 bases, and 11 bases lay outside the gene matches. This CDR3 has 13 residues. The CDR3 DNA reads as TGTGCCAGCTCCAAATCGGGAGGCAGTGAGCAGTACTTC. Its protein is CASSKSGGSEQYF.

This clone was detected once. This chain connects TRBV10-3 to TRBJ2-1; TRBD1 agrees at 9 bases. Trimming took 11 bases from V and 7 from J; bases not matched to a gene: 9. In germline, CDR1 is ENHRY, CDR2 SYGVKD. This CDR3 is built from 13 residues. CDR3 nucleotides: TGTGCCGGTGGACAGGGGTCGGGTAATGAGCAGTTCTTC. Translating it yields CAGGQGSGNEQFF.

The genes are TRBV30 and TRBJ2-1; 9 positions agree with TRBD2. Trimming took 7 bases from V and 4 from J; bases not matched to a gene: 5. This CDR3 comprises 13 residues. The germline V gene has CDR1 GTSNPN and CDR2 SVGIG (reference sequence). CDR3 in DNA: TGTGCCTTCTGGCGGGAGGGATACAATGAGCAGTTCTTC. It yields the protein CAFWREGYNEQFF.